The clone carrying this TCR beta chain was counted at least ten times. What it binds is unknown. This record belongs to a study of neurological immune-mediated disorders. Study-wide findings and caveats: Healthy controls had more TCR clonal expansion than multiple sclerosis, which showed the least, whereas HTLV-1-associated myelopathy showed the most.

Stated time point: longitudinal time-point 2. Unsorted libraries were generated from 2 million PBMCs held at -80 degrees C. Germline V CDR1 and CDR2: SGHRS, YFSETQ. CDR3 length equals 16 residues. Trimming took 0 bases from V and 9 from J; bases not matched to a gene: 9. The authors made cDNA by 5'RACE with 10-nucleotide random UMIs. MiXCR, run by TCRdb on the 5' RACE reads, gives a single entry per CDR3 protein. The sample contains approximately 85,000 distinct CDR3 sequences, roughly 13% of which appear only once. The specimen was PBMCs. The rearrangement links TRBV5-1 to TRBJ2-4, with 10 nucleotides matching TRBD2. The source of this sequence is a female donor with HTLV-1-associated myelopathy (HAM/TSP). The CDR3 region has the DNA TGCGCCAGCAGCTTGGTAGCGGGGGGTCCCCCCGGCATTCAGTACTTC. As protein: CASSLVAGGPPGIQYF.